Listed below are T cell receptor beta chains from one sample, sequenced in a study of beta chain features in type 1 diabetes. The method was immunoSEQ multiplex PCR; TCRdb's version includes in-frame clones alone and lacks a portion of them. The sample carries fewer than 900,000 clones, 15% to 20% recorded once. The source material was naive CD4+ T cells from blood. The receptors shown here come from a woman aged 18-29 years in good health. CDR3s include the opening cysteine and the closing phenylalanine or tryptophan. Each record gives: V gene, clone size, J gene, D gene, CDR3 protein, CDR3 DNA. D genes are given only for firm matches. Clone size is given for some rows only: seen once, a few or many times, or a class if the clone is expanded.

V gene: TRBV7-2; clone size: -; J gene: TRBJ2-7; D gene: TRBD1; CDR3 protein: CASSFVGTGATYEQYF; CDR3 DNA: TGTGCCAGCAGCTTCGTTGGGACAGGGGCCACCTACGAGCAGTACTTC
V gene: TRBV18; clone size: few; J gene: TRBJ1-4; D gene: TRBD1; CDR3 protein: CASSPNRDRGTNEKLFF; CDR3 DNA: TGTGCCAGCTCACCGAACCGGGACAGGGGAACTAATGAAAAACTGTTTTTT
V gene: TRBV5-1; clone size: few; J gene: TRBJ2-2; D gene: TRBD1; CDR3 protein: CASSLAIANRGTNTGELFF; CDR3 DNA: TGCGCCAGCAGCTTGGCTATTGCAAACAGGGGCACGAACACCGGGGAGCTGTTTTTT
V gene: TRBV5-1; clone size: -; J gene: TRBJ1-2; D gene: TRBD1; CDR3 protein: CASSLRDRPSRDGYTF; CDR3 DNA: TGCGCCAGCAGCTTACGGGACAGGCCTTCCCGAGATGGCTACACCTTC
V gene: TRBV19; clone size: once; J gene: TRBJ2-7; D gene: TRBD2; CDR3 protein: CASSIDAGLPLEQYF; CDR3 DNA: TGTGCCAGTAGTATCGACGCGGGACTACCTTTAGAGCAGTACTTC
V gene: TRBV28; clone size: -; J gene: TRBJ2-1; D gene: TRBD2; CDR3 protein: CAGSGLAGANEQFF; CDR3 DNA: TGTGCCGGGTCGGGACTAGCGGGAGCCAATGAGCAGTTCTTC
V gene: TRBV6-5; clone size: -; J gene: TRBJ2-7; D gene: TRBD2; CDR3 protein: CASSIGTGGRGNF; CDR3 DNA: TGTGCCAGCAGTATCGGGACGGGAGGACGCGGGAACTTC
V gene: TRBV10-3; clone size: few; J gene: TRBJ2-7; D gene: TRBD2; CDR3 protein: CAISERGGTGYEQYF; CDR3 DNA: TGTGCCATCAGTGAGCGGGGGGGGACGGGATACGAGCAGTACTTC
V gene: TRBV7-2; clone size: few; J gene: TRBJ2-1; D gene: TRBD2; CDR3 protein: CASSLNRRGRAQGEQFF; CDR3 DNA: TGTGCCAGCAGCTTAAATCGGCGCGGGAGGGCCCAGGGTGAGCAGTTCTTC
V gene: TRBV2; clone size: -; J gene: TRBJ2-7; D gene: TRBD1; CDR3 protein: CASSTGTDPYEQYF; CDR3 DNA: TGTGCCAGCAGTACCGGGACAGATCCCTACGAGCAGTACTTC
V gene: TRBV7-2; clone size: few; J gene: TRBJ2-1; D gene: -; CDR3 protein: CASSPRDDSYNEQFF; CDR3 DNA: TGTGCCAGCAGCCCCCGGGACGATTCCTACAATGAGCAGTTCTTC
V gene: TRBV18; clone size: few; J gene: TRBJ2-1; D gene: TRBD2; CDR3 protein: CASSPGLVGYEQFF; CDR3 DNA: TGTGCCAGCTCACCGGGACTAGTAGGGTATGAGCAGTTCTTC
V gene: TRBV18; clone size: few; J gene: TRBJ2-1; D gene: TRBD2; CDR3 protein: CASSPGLAGQSSYNEQFF; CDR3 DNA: TGTGCCAGCTCCCCGGGACTAGCGGGGCAAAGCTCCTACAATGAGCAGTTCTTC
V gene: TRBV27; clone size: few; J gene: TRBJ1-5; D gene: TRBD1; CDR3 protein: CASSSRTGYYQPQHF; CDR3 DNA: TGTGCCAGCAGTTCACGGACAGGATACTATCAGCCCCAGCATTTT
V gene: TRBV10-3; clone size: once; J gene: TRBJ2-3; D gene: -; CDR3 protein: CAISHGGSSTDTQYF; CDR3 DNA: TGTGCCATCAGCCACGGGGGATCTAGCACAGATACGCAGTATTTT
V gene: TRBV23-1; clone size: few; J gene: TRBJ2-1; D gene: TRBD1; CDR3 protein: CASSQSPGQGHEQFF; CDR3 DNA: TGCGCCAGCAGTCAATCTCCGGGACAGGGGCATGAGCAGTTCTTC
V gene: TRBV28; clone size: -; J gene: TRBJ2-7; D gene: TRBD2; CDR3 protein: CASSIPGTSAYEQYF; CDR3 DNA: TGTGCCAGCAGCATTCCCGGGACTAGCGCCTACGAGCAGTACTTC
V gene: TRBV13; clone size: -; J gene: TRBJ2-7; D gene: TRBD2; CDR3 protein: CASSYTSGRAYISYEQYF; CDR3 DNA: TGTGCCAGCAGCTACACTAGCGGGAGGGCCTATATCTCCTACGAGCAGTACTTC
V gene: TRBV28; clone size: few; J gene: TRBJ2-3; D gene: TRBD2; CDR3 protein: CAGSSGPTDTQYF; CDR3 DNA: TGTGCCGGATCTAGCGGGCCAACAGATACGCAGTATTTT
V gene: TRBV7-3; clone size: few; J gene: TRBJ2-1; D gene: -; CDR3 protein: CASSLGTLLYNEQFF; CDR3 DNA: TGTGCCAGCAGCTTAGGGACTCTACTTTACAATGAGCAGTTCTTC
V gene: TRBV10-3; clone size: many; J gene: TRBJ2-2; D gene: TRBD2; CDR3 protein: CAISGTSGFGGELFF; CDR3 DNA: TGTGCCATCAGTGGGACTAGCGGCTTCGGCGGGGAGCTGTTTTTT
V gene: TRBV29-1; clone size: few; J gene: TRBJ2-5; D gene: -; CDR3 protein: CSVERVLGSPTQETQYF; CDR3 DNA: TGCAGCGTTGAGCGGGTCCTGGGGTCCCCAACACAAGAGACCCAGTACTTC
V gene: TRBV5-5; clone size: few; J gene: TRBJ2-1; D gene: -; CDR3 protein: CASSLEGSSYNEQFF; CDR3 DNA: TGTGCCAGCAGCTTAGAGGGAAGCTCCTACAATGAGCAGTTCTTC
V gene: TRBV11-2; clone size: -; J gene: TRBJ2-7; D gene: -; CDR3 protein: CASSLVPGRTDEQYF; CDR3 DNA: TGTGCCAGCAGCTTAGTTCCGGGCCGGACGGACGAGCAGTACTTC
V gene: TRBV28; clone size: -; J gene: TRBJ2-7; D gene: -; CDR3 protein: CASSLHGYEQYF; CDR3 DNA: TGTGCCAGCAGTCTCCACGGCTACGAGCAGTACTTC
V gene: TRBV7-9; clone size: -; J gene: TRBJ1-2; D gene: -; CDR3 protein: CASSQTTVPSYGYTF; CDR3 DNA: TGTGCCAGCAGTCAAACTACCGTGCCCTCCTATGGCTACACCTTC
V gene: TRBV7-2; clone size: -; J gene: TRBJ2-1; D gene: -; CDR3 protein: CASSQGGEQFF; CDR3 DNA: TGCGCCAGCAGCCAAGGTGGCGAGCAGTTCTTC
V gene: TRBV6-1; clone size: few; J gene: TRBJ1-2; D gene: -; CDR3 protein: CASSVQYRDGYTF; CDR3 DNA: TGTGCCAGCAGTGTCCAATACAGGGATGGCTACACCTTC
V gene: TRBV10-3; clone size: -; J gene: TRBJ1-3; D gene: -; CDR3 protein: CAISVGQYSGNTIYF; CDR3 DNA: TGTGCCATCAGTGTAGGGCAGTACTCTGGAAACACCATATATTTT
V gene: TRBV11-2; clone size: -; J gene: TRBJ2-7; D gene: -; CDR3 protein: CASSLSTKDEQYF; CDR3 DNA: TGTGCCAGCAGCTTATCAACTAAAGACGAGCAGTACTTC
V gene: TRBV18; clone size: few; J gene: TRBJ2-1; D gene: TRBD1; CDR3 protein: CASSQEGQGARFF; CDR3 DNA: TGTGCCAGCTCGCAAGAGGGACAGGGGGCCCGGTTCTTC
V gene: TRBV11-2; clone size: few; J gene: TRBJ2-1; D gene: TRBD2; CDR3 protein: CASSLPSGSLNEQFF; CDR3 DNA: TGTGCCAGCAGCTTGCCTAGCGGGAGCCTGAATGAGCAGTTCTTC
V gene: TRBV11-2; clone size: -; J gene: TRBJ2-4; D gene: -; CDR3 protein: CASSLVSSDAIQYF; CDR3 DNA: TGTGCCAGCAGCTTAGTGTCTAGTGATGCCATTCAGTACTTC
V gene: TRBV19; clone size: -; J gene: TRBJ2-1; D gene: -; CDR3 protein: CASSIRGGGLSYNEQFF; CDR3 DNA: TGTGCCAGTAGTATCCGAGGTGGGGGGCTCTCCTACAATGAGCAGTTCTTC
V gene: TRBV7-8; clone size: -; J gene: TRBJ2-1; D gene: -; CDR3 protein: CASSLLGGNNEQFF; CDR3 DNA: TGTGCCAGCAGCTTATTGGGCGGGAACAATGAGCAGTTCTTC
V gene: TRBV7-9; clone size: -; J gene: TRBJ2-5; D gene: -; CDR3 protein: CASSSRPLQETQYF; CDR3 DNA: TGTGCCAGCAGCTCCAGACCGTTACAAGAGACCCAGTACTTC
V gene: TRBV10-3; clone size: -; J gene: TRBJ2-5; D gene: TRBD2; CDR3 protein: CAISEAAGLAGGNQETQYF; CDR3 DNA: TGTGCCATCAGTGAGGCGGCGGGACTAGCGGGAGGCAACCAAGAGACCCAGTACTTC
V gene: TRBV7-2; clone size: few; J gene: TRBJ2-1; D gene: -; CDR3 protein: CASSLHRGPYNEQFF; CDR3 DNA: TGTGCCAGCAGCTTACACCGGGGGCCATACAATGAGCAGTTCTTC
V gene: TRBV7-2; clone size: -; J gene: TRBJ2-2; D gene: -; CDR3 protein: CASSRGEANTGELFF; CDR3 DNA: TGTGCCAGCAGCCGCGGGGAAGCAAACACCGGGGAGCTGTTTTTT
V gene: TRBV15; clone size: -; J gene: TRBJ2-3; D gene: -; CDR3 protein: CATSRDEGPTDTQYF; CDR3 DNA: TGTGCCACCAGCAGAGATGAGGGTCCAACAGATACGCAGTATTTT
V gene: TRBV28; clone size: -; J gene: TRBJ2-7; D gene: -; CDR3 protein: CASSLWGYEQYF; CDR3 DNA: TGTGCCAGCAGTTTATGGGGCTACGAGCAGTACTTC
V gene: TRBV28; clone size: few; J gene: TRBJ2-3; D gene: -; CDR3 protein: CASSFGPYTDTQYF; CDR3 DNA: TGTGCCAGCAGTTTCGGGCCGTACACAGATACGCAGTATTTT
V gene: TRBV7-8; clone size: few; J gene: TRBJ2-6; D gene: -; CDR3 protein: CASSFSSSGANVLTF; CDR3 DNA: TGTGCCAGCAGCTTTAGCAGCTCTGGGGCCAACGTCCTGACTTTC
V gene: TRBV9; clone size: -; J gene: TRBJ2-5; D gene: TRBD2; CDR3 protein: CASSVALSGIWETQYF; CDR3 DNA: TGTGCCAGCAGCGTAGCTCTTAGCGGGATCTGGGAGACCCAGTACTTC
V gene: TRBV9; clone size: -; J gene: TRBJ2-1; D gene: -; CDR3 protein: CASSARDPPYNEQFF; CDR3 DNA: TGTGCCAGCAGCGCACGGGATCCCCCTTACAATGAGCAGTTCTTC
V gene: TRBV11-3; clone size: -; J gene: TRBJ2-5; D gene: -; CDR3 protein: CASSQQGPKTQYF; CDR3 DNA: TGTGCCAGCAGCCAACAGGGTCCCAAGACCCAGTACTTC
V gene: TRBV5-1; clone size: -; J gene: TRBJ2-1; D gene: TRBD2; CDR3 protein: CASSLREGDEQFF; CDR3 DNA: TGCGCCAGCAGCTTGAGGGAGGGCGATGAGCAGTTCTTC
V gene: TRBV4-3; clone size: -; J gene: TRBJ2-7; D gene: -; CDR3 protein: CASSQDFQDFYEQYF; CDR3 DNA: TGCGCCAGCAGCCAAGACTTCCAGGACTTCTACGAGCAGTACTTC
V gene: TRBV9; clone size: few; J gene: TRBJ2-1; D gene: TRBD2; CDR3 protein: CASSVGLAGGNYNEQFF; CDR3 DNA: TGTGCCAGCAGCGTCGGACTAGCGGGAGGAAACTACAATGAGCAGTTCTTC
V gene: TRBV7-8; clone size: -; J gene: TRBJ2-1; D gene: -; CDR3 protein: CASSLPLWRSSYNEQFF; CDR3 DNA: TGTGCCAGCAGCTTACCCCTCTGGAGGTCCTCCTACAATGAGCAGTTCTTC
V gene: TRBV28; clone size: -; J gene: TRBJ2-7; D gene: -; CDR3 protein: CASSSEPPPSADEQYF; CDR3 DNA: TGTGCCAGCAGTTCTGAACCACCCCCTAGCGCGGACGAGCAGTACTTC
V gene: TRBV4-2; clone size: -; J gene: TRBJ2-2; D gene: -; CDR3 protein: CASSQGRNTGELFF; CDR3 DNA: TGTGCCAGCAGCCAAGGTCGGAACACCGGGGAGCTGTTTTTT
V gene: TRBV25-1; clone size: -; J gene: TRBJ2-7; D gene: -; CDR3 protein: CASSEQVEQYF; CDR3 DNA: TGTGCCAGCAGTGAGCAAGTCGAGCAGTACTTC
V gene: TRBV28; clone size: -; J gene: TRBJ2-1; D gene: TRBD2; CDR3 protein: CASSTAGVGGNEQFF; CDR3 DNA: TGTGCCAGCAGTACAGCGGGAGTCGGGGGCAATGAGCAGTTCTTC
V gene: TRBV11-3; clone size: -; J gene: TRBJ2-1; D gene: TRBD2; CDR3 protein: CASSQSGRAYNEQFF; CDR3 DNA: TGTGCCAGCAGCCAAAGCGGGAGGGCCTACAATGAGCAGTTCTTC